This T cell receptor (beta chain) is drawn from a study of OX40 agonist ivuxolimab in advanced cancers. General study results and limits: The expanded peripheral T cells' antigen specificity was not determined. Expanded clones belonging to CD8+ T cells outnumbered, on average, those of CD4+.

In regard to this clone: Its specificity is not known.

TCRdb keeps only in-frame clones here, not all; method: immunoSEQ multiplex PCR. This sample yields 70,000 to 85,000 clones, of which approximately 80% are seen a single time; 0.95% to 1.3% belongs to the top ten. The CDR3 sequence is 16 residues long. Per the germline V gene, CDR1 is SEHNR and CDR2 is FQNEAQ (reference sequence). V trimming: 5 bases; J trimming: 1 base; junction bases outside the gene matches: 8. The receptor's source is an adult with an advanced solid tumor such as melanoma, head and neck, liver or kidney cancer. Sequencing used CD4+ or CD8+ T cells sorted from blood, obtained in a trial of the OX40 agonist ivuxolimab. V is TRBV7-9 and J is TRBJ2-3, with TRBD2 identical over 8 bases. For the CDR3, the DNA is TGTGCCAGCAGCGCCGGGGGGGCTGAAGGCACAGATACGCAGTATTTT. Encoded protein: CASSAGGAEGTDTQYF.